This TCR beta chain was profiled in a study of T cell responses to AZD1222 COVID-19 vaccine. The CDR3 runs 15 residues. CDR1 SGDLS and CDR2 YYNGEE come from the germline V gene. V shed 2 bases and J shed 4 bases, with 13 bases lying between them. Study outcomes and limitations: Spike-specific TCRs gained breadth and depth after people received two AZD1222 doses. It should be noted that donors were predominantly white British and more often female, and clonal diversity was possibly underestimated. Repertoires were collected only later (after the peak T cell response had occurred).

To note about this clone: Its antigen is unidentified.

Method: immunoSEQ multiplex PCR; TCRdb's copy keeps in-frame clones and lacks some. The sample has tens of thousands of clones, approximately 91% seen once; the top ten hold approximately 5%. The V gene is TRBV9, the J gene TRBJ2-1; tentative D call: TRBD2 (7 bases). This TCR was recovered from an adult who received the AZD1222 COVID-19 vaccine. The material sequenced was peripheral blood, taken 28 days after the second AZD1222 dose. The CDR3 spells CASSVGGARYNEQFF. The CDR3 DNA follows: TGTGCCAGCAGCGTTGGGGGGGCCAGATACAATGAGCAGTTCTTC.